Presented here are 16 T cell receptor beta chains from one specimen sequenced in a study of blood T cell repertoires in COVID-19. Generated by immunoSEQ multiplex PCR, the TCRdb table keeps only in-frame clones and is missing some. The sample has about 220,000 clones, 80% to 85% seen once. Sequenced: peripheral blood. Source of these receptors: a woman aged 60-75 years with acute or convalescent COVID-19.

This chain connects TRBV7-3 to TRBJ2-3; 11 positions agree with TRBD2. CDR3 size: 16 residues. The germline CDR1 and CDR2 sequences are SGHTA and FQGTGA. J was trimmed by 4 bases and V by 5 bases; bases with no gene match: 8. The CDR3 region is CASSPRVAGGPDTQYF. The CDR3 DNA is TGTGCCAGCAGCCCCAGGGTAGCGGGGGGGCCAGATACGCAGTATTTT.

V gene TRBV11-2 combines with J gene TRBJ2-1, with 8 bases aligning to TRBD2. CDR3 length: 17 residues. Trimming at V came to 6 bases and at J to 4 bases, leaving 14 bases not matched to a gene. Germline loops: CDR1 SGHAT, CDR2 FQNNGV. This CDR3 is CASSFTGTSGAYNEQFF. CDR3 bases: TGTGCCAGCAGTTTCACCGGTACTAGCGGAGCTTACAATGAGCAGTTCTTC. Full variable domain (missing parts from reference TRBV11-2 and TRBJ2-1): EAGVAQSPRYKIIEKRQSVAFWCNPISGHATLYWYQQILGQGPKLLIQFQNNGVVDDSQLPKDRFSAERLKGVDSTLKIQPAKLEDSAVYLCASSFTGTSGAYNEQFFGPGTRLTVL.

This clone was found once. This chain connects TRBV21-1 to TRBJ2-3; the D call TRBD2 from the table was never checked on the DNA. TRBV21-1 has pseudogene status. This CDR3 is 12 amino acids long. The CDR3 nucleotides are TGTGCCAGCAGCACTGCGACAGATACGCAGTATTTT. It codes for CASSTATDTQYF.

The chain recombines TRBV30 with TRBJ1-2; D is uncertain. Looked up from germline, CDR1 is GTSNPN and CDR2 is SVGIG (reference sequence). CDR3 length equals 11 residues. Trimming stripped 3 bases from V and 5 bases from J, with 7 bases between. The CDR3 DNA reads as TGTGCCTGGAGGGCAGAATATGGCTACACCTTC. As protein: CAWRAEYGYTF.

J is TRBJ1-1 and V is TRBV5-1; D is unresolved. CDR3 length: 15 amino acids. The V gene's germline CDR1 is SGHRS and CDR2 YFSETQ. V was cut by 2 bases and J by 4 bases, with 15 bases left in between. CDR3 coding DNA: TGCGCCAGCAGCTTTGGCACAATCTCGGGCACTGAAGCTTTCTTT. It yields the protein CASSFGTISGTEAFF. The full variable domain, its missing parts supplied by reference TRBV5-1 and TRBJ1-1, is KAGVTQTPRYLIKTRGQQVTLSCSPISGHRSVSWYQQTPGQGLQFLFEYFSETQRNKGNFPGRFSGRQFSNSRSEMNVSTLELGDSALYLCASSFGTISGTEAFFGQGTRLTVV.

This CDR3 reads CASTLGQSSNQPQHF. As DNA, the CDR3 is TGTGCCAGTACCCTGGGACAGTCAAGCAATCAGCCCCAGCATTTT. The gene calls are TRBV19 and TRBJ1-5; 7 bases map to TRBD1. This CDR3 is 15 amino acids long. V lost 7 bases, J lost 1 base, and 7 bases stayed unmatched. The germline V gene encodes CDR1 LNHDA and CDR2 SQIVND (reference sequence).

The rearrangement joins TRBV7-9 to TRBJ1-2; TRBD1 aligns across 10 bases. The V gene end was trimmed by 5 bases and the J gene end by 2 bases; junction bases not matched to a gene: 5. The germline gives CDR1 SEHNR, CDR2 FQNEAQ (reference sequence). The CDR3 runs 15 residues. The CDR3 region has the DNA TGTGCCAGCAGCCCGACAGGGGGCGCAAACTATGGCTACACCTTC. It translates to CASSPTGGANYGYTF.

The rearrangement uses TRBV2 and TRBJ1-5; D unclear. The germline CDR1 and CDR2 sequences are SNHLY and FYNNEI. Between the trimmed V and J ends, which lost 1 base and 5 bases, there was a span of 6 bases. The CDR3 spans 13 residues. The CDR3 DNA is TGTGCCAGCAGTGAAGGTCGTTATCAGCCCCAGCATTTT. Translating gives CASSEGRYQPQHF.

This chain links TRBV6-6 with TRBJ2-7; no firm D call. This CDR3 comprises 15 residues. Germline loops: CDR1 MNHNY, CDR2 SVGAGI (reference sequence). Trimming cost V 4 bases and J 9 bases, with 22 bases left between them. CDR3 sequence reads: CASSSTTATQNVQYF. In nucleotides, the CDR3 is TGTGCCAGCAGTTCCACTACCGCGACCCAGAATGTGCAGTACTTC.

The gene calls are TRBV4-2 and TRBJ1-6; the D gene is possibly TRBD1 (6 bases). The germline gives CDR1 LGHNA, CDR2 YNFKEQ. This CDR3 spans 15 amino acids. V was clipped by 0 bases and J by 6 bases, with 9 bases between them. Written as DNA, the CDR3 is TGTGCCAGCAGCCAAGAGCGGGGGCGTAATTCACCCCTCCACTTT. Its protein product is CASSQERGRNSPLHF.

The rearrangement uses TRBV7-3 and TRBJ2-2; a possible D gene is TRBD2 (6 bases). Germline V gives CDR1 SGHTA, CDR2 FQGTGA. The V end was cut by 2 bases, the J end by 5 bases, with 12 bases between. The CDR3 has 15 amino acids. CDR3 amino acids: CASSLSGTPTGELFF. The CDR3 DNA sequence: TGTGCCAGCAGCTTATCCGGGACTCCTACCGGGGAGCTGTTTTTT. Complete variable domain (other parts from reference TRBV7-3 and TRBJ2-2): GAGVSQTPSNKVTEKGKYVELRCDPISGHTALYWYRQSLGQGPEFLIYFQGTGAADDSGLPNDRFFAVRPEGSVSTLKIQRTERGDSAVYLCASSLSGTPTGELFFGEGSRLTVL.

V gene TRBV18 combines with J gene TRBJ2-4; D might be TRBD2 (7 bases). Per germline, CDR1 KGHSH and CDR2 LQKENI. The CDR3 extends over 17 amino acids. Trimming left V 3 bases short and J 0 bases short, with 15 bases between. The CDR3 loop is CASSPLGGRLAKNIQYF. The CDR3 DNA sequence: TGTGCCAGCTCACCGCTGGGGGGGCGGCTAGCCAAAAACATTCAGTACTTC.

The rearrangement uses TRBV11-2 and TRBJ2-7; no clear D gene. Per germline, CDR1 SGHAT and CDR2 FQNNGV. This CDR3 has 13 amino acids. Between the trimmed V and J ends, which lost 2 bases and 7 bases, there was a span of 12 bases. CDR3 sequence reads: CASSLSRSAEQYF. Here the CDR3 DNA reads TGTGCCAGCAGCTTATCTCGGTCAGCGGAGCAGTACTTC.

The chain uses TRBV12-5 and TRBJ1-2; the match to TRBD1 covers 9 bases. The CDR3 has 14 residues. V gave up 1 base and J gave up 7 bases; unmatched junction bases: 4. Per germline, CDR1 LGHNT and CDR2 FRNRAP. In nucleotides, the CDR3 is TGTGCTAGTGGTTTGGCAGGGACAGGGACTGGCTACACCTTC. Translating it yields CASGLAGTGTGYTF.

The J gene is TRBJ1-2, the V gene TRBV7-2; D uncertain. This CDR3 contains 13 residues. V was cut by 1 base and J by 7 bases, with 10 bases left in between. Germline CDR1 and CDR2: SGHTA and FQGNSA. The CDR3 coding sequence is TGTGCCAGCAGCTTAGTGGAGGGAGGTGGCTACACCTTC. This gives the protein CASSLVEGGGYTF.

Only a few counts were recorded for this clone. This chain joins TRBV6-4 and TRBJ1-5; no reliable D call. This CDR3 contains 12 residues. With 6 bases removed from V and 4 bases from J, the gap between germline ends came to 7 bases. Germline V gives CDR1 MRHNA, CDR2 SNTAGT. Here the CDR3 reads CASSSLNQPQHF. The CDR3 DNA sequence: TGTGCCAGCAGCTCTCTAAATCAGCCCCAGCATTTT.